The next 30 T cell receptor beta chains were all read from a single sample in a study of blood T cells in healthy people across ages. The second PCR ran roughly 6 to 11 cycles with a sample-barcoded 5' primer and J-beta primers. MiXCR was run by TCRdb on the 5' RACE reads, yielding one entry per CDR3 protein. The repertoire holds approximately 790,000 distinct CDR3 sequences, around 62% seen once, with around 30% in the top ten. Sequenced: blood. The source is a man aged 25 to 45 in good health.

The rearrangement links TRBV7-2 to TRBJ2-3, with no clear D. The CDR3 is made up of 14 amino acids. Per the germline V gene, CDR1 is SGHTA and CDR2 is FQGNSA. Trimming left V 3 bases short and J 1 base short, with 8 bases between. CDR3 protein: CASSFVRGTDTQYF. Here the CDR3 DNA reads TGTGCCAGCAGCTTTGTACGGGGCACAGATACGCAGTATTTT.

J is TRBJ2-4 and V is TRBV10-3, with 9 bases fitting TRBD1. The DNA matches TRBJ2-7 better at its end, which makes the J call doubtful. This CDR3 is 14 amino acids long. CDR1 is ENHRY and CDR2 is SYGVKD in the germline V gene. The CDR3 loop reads CAISGGQGSYEQYF. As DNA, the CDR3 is TGTGCCATCAGTGGGGGACAGGGTTCGTACGAGCAGTACTTC.

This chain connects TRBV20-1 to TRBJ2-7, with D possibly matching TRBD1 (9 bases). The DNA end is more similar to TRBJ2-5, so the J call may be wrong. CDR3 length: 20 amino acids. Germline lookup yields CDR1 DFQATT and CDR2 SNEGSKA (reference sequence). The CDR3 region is CSAPGQGGHSGALYQETQYF. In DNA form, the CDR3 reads TGCAGTGCACCGGGACAGGGAGGCCATAGCGGGGCCCTGTACCAAGAGACCCAGTACTTC.

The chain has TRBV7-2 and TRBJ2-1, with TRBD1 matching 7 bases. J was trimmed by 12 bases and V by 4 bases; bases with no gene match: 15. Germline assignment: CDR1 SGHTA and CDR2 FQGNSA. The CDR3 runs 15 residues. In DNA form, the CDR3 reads TGTGCCAGCAGCTCCGGGACAGTTTTTCGTGAACGGCAGTTCTTC. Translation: CASSSGTVFRERQFF.

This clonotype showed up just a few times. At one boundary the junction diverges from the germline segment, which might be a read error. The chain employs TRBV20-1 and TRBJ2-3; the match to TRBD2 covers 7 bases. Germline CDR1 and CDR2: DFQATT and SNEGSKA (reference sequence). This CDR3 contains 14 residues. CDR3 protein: CSAGETLAWPTQYF. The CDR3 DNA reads TGCAGTGCTGGAGAAACACTAGCGTGGCCAACGCAGTATTTT.

In nucleotides, the CDR3 is TGCGCCAGCAGTCAGGATGCAGGGGCCCACTACTACGAGCAGTACTTC. The encoded protein is CASSQDAGAHYYEQYF. J is TRBJ2-7 and V is TRBV4-3, with a possible D match to TRBD1 (6 bases). The CDR3 is made up of 16 amino acids. Trimming took 6 bases from V and 3 from J, leaving 21 bases between them. Looked up from germline, CDR1 is LGHNA and CDR2 is YSLEER.

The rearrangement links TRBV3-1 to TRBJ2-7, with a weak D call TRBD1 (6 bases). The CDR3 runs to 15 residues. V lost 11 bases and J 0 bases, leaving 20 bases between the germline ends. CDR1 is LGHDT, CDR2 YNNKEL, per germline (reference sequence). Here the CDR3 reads CAAKGQFTSSYEQYF. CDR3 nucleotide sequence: TGTGCCGCAAAAGGACAGTTTACAAGCTCCTACGAGCAGTACTTC.

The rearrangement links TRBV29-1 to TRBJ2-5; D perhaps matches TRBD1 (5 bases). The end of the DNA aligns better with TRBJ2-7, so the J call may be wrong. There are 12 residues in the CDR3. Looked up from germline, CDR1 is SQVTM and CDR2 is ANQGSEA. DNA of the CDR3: TGCAGCGTTCAGGGTGTGGACTACGAGCAGTACTTC. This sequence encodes CSVQGVDYEQYF.

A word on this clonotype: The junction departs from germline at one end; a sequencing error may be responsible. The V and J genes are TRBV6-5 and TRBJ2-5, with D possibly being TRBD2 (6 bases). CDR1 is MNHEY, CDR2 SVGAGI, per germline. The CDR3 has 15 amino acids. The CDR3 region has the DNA TGTGCCAGTAGGGACTCGGTCACACCAAAAGAGATCCAGTACTTC. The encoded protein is CASRDSVTPKEIQYF.

This chain's CDR3 is CASSVGGWNTDTQYF. Here the CDR3 DNA reads TGTGCCAGCAGCGTAGGCGGGTGGAATACAGATACGCAGTATTTT. The chain couples TRBV9 to TRBJ2-3; D might be TRBD2 (5 bases). Trimming pared 0 bases from V and 3 bases from J, leaving 11 bases between. The germline V gene encodes CDR1 SGDLS and CDR2 YYNGEE. This CDR3 spans 15 amino acids.

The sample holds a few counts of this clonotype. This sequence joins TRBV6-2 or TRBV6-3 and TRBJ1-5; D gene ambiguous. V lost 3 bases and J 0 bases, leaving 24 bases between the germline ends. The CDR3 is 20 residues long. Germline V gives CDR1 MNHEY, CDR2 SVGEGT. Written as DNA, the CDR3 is TGTGCCAGCAGTTATTTTCCGGGCGCCAGTTTGCCTTATAGCAATCAGCCCCAGCATTTT. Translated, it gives CASSYFPGASLPYSNQPQHF.

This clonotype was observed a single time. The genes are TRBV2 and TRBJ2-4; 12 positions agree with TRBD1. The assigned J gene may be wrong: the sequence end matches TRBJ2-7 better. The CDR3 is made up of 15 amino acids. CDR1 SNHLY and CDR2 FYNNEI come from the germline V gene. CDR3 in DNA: TGTGCCAGCAGCCATCTCGGGACAGGGGGCGGCGAGCAGTACTTC. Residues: CASSHLGTGGGEQYF.

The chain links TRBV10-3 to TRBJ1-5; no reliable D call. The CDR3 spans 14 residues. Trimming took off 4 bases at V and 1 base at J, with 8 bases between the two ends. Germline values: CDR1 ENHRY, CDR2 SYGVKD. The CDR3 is CAISVRQSNQPQHF. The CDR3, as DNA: TGTGCCATCAGTGTGCGGCAGAGCAATCAGCCCCAGCATTTT.

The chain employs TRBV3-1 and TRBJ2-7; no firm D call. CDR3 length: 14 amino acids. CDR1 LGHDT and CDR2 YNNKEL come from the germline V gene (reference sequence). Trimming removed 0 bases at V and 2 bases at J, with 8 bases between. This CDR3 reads CASSQEGNPYEQYF. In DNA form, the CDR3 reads TGTGCCAGCAGCCAAGAGGGCAACCCCTACGAGCAGTACTTC.

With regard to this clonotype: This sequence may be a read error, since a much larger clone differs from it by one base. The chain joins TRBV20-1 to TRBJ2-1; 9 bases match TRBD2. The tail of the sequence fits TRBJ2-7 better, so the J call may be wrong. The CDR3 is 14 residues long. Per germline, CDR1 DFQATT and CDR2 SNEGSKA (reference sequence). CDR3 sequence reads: CSVRGGASYNEQYF. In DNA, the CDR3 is TGCAGTGTTCGCGGGGGGGCCTCCTACAATGAGCAGTACTTC.

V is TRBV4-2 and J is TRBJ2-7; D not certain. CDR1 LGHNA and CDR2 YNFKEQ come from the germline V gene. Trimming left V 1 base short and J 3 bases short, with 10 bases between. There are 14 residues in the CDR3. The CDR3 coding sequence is TGTGCCAGCAGCCAAGTACGTCAGGACTACGAGCAGTACTTC. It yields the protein CASSQVRQDYEQYF.

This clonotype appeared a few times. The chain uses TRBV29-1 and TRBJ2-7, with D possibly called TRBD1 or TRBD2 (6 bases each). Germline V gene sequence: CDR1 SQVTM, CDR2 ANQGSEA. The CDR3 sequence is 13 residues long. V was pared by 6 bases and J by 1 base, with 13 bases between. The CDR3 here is CSVQRGGSYEQYF. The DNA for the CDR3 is TGCAGCGTCCAGAGAGGGGGGTCCTACGAGCAGTACTTC.

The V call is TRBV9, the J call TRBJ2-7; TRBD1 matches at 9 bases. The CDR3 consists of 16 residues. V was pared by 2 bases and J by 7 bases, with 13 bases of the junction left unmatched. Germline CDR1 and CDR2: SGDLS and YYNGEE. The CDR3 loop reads CASSVKTGTGFREQYF. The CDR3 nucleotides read TGTGCCAGCAGCGTCAAGACCGGGACAGGGTTCCGAGAGCAGTACTTC.

CDR3 protein: CASSLMKAGTGASYEQYF. Here the CDR3 DNA reads TGTGCCAGCAGCTTAATGAAGGCCGGGACAGGGGCCTCCTACGAGCAGTACTTC. This sequence joins TRBV7-3 and TRBJ2-7, with 10 positions matching TRBD1. The germline CDR1 and CDR2 sequences are SGHTA and FQGTGA. The V and J ends lost 1 base and 0 bases, in that order; junction bases with no gene match: 9. CDR3 size: 18 residues.

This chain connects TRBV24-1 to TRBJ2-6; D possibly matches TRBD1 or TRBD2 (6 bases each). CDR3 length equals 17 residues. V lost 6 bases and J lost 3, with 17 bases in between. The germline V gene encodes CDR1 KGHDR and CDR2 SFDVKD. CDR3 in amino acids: CATSTRGTISGANVLTF. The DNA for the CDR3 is TGTGCCACCAGTACCCGGGGGACAATAAGTGGGGCCAACGTCCTGACTTTC.

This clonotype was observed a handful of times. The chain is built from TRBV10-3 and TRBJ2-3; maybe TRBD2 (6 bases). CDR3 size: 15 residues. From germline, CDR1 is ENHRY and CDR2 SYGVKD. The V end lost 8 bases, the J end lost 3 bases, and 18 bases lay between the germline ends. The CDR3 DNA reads TGTGCCATCCGGCCCCAGGGAGGTTTTACAGATACGCAGTATTTT. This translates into CAIRPQGGFTDTQYF.

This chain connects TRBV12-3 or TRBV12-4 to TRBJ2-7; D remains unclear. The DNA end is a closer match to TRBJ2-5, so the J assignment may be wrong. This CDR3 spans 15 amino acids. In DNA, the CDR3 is TGTGCCAGCAGTTTATTTCGAAAAGCGAAGGAGACCCAGTACTTC. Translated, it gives CASSLFRKAKETQYF.

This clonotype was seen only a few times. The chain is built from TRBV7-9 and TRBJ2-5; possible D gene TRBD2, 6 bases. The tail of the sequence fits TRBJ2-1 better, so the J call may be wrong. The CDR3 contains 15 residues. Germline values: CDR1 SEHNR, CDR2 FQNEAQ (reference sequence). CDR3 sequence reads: CASSLAGGRQETQFF. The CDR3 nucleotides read TGTGCCAGCAGCTTAGCGGGGGGACGTCAAGAGACCCAGTTCTTC.

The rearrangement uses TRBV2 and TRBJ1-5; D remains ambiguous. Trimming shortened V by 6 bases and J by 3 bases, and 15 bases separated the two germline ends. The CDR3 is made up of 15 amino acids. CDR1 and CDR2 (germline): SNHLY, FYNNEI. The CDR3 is CASSAEAGSNQPQHF. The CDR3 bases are TGTGCCAGCAGCGCTGAAGCAGGATCCAATCAGCCCCAGCATTTT.

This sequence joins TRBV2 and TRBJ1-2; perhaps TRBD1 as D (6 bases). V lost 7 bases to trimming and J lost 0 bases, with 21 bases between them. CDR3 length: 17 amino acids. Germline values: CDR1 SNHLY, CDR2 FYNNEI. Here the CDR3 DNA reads TGTGCCAGCAATTGGAGAGGGGGGACGGTGACTAACTATGGCTACACCTTC. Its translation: CASNWRGGTVTNYGYTF.

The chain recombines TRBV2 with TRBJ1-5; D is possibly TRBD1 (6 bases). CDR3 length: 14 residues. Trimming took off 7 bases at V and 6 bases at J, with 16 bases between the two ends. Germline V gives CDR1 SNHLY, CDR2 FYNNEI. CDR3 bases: TGTGCCAGCACCATCCCAGGGGAGGGTCAGCCCCAGCATTTT. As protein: CASTIPGEGQPQHF. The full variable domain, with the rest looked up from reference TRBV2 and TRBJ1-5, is EPEVTQTPSHQVTQMGQEVILRCVPISNHLYFYWYRQILGQKVEFLVSFYNNEISEKSEIFDDQFSVERPDGSNFTLKIRSTKLEDSAMYFCASTIPGEGQPQHFGDGTRLSIL.

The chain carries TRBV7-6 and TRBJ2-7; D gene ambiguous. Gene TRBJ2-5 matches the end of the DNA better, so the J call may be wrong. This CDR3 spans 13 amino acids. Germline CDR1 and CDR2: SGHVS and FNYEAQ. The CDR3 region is CASSQFGVGTQYF. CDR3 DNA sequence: TGTGCCAGCAGCCAGTTTGGGGTTGGGACCCAGTACTTC.

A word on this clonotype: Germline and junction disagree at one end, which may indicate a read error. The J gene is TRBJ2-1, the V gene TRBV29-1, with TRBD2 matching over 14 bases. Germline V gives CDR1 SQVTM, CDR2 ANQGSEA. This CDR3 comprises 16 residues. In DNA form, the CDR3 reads TGCAGCGTTGAAGCGACTAGCGGGGGGGGATACAATAAGCAGTTCTTC. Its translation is CSVEATSGGGYNKQFF.

The CDR3 loop reads CASSQTGQGTAFF. The CDR3 bases are TGTGCCAGCAGCCAAACGGGACAGGGTACAGCTTTCTTT. The chain employs TRBV3-1 and TRBJ1-1; 9 bases align to TRBD1. CDR3 length equals 13 residues. V trimming: 2 bases; J trimming: 10 bases; junction bases outside the gene matches: 5. Germline CDR1 and CDR2: LGHDT and YNNKEL (reference sequence).

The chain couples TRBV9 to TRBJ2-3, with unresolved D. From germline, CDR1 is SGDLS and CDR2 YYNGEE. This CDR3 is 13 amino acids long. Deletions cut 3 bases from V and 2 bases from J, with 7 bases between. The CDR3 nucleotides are TGTGCCAGCAGCGGGCAGAACACAGATACGCAGTATTTT. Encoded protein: CASSGQNTDTQYF.